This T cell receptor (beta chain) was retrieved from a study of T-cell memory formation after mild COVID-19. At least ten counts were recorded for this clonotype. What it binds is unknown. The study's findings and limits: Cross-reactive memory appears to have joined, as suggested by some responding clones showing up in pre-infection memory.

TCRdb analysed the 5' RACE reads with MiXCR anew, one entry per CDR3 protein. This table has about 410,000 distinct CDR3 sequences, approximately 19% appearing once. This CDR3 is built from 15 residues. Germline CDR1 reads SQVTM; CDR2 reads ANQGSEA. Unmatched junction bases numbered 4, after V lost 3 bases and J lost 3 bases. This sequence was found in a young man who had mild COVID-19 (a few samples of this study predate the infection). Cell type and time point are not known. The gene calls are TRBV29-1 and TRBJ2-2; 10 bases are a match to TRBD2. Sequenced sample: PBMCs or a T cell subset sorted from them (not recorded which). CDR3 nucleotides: TGCAGCGTTGACCTAGCGGGGGCCCACACCGGGGAGCTGTTTTTT. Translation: CSVDLAGAHTGELFF.